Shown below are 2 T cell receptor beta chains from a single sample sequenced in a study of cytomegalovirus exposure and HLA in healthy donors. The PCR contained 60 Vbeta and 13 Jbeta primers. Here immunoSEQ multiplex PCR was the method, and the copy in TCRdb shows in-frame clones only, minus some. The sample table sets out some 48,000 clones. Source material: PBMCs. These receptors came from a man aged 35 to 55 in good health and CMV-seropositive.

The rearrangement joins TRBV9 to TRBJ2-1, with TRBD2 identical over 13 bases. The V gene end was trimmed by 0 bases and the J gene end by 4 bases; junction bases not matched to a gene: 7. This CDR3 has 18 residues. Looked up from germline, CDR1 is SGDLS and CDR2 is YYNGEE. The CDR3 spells CASSVEGLAGVAYNEQFF. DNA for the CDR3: TGTGCCAGCAGCGTAGAAGGACTAGCGGGAGTGGCTTACAATGAGCAGTTCTTC.

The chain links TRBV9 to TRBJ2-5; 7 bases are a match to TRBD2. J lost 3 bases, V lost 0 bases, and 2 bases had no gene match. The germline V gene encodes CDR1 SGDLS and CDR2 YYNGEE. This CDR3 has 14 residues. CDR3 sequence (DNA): TGTGCCAGCAGCGTAGCGGGACTAAAAGAGACCCAGTACTTC. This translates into CASSVAGLKETQYF.